This record looks at one TCR beta chain sequence and its context. The entry originates in a study of T-cell reconstitution after alpha-beta-depleted transplantation in children. Germline V gives CDR1 LGHDT, CDR2 YNNKEL (reference sequence). Trimming stripped 4 bases from V and 6 bases from J, with 12 bases between. This CDR3 contains 13 residues. Preparing the TCRbeta library involved the use of unique molecular identifiers. TCRdb passed the PCR reads through MiXCR, listing each CDR3 protein once. The data contain over 100,000 distinct CDR3 sequences, 10% of them seen just once; the ten biggest clones take up less than 40%.

The chain uses TRBV3-1 and TRBJ1-2; D unresolved. The starting material was PBMCs, obtained before TCRalphabeta/CD19-depleted stem cell transplant. This TCR derives from a boy aged 2 to 10 with acute lymphoblastic leukemia, due to receive a stem cell transplant. CDR3 DNA sequence: TGTGCCAGCAGCCCCGGCGGGGTCCATGGCTACACCTTC. Its translation is CASSPGGVHGYTF.